The 3 T cell receptor beta chains below all came from one sample that was sequenced in a study of T cell responses to AZD1222 COVID-19 vaccine. Libraries were prepared by immunoSEQ multiplex PCR; TCRdb keeps only in-frame clonotypes and omits some of them. The sample lists under 200,000 clones; about nine tenths were seen once. The sequences come from peripheral blood, collected on day 0 of MenACWY control vaccination. The source is an adult in good health.

The V and J genes are TRBV7-8 and TRBJ1-2, with D uncertain. CDR3 length: 15 residues. The V and J ends lost 1 base and 4 bases respectively, with 13 bases between them. CDR1 is SGHVS and CDR2 is FQNEAQ in the germline V gene. The CDR3 loop is CASSLVEEGTYGYTF. The CDR3 DNA reads TGTGCCAGCAGCTTAGTAGAGGAGGGCACCTATGGCTACACCTTC.

The chain combines TRBV5-6 with TRBJ1-6, with D possibly TRBD1 on 5 matching bases. The CDR3 is 15 amino acids. Trimming stripped 2 bases from V and 7 bases from J, with 13 bases between. From germline, CDR1 is SGHDT and CDR2 YYEEEE. The CDR3 loop reads CASSFPGPANSPLHF. CDR3 nucleotide sequence: TGTGCCAGCAGCTTTCCAGGGCCTGCGAATTCACCCCTCCACTTT. Filled out from reference TRBV5-6 and TRBJ1-6, the complete variable domain reads DAGVTQSPTHLIKTRGQQVTLRCSPKSGHDTVSWYQQALGQGPQFIFQYYEEEERQRGNFPDRFSGHQFPNYSSELNVNALLLGDSALYLCASSFPGPANSPLHFGNGTRLTVT.

The chain carries TRBV19 and TRBJ2-1, with D perhaps matching TRBD2 (6 bases). CDR3 length: 13 residues. Per germline, CDR1 LNHDA and CDR2 SQIVND (reference sequence). Trimming removed 4 bases at V and 10 bases at J, with 14 bases between. The CDR3 here is CASSTSRGREQFF. CDR3 DNA: TGTGCCAGTAGTACGTCCCGGGGGAGAGAGCAGTTCTTC.